These 11 T cell receptor beta chains were all obtained from the same sample, sequenced in a study of T cell responses to AZD1222 COVID-19 vaccine. The repertoire was sequenced with immunoSEQ multiplex PCR; TCRdb's copy has only in-frame clones and lacks some. Among roughly 100,000 clones listed, nearly 90% were seen once. The sequenced sample was peripheral blood, obtained on day 0 of AZD1222 vaccination. The receptors derive from an adult in good health.

V is TRBV5-1 and J is TRBJ1-4, with D possibly matching TRBD1 (6 bases). The CDR3 runs 14 residues. The V end was cut by 0 bases, the J end by 13 bases, with 16 bases between. The germline CDR1 and CDR2 sequences are SGHRS and YFSETQ. The DNA of the CDR3 is TGCGCCAGCAGCTTGGATCATGTTTCGGACAGACTGTTTTTT. Protein sequence: CASSLDHVSDRLFF.

This clone was seen only a few times. The V and J genes are TRBV9 and TRBJ1-2, with 12 bases matching TRBD1. After removal of 0 bases from V and 7 bases from J, the junction contained 7 bases not matched to a gene. Per germline, CDR1 SGDLS and CDR2 YYNGEE. The CDR3 sequence is 16 residues long. CDR3 amino acids: CASSVEAGTGGFGYTF. CDR3 bases: TGTGCCAGCAGCGTAGAGGCCGGGACAGGGGGCTTTGGCTACACCTTC. The entire variable domain, with the rest obtained from reference TRBV9 and TRBJ1-2, is as follows: DSGVTQTPKHLITATGQRVTLRCSPRSGDLSVYWYQQSLDQGLQFLIQYYNGEERAKGNILERFSAQQFPDLHSELNLSSLELGDSALYFCASSVEAGTGGFGYTFGSGTRLTVV.

This chain connects TRBV29-1 to TRBJ2-5, with D perhaps TRBD2 (5 bases). V shed 7 bases and J shed 1 base, with 13 bases lying between them. Germline lookup yields CDR1 SQVTM and CDR2 ANQGSEA. There are 13 residues in the CDR3. CDR3 amino acids: CSATLGSQETQYF. The CDR3 region has the DNA TGCAGCGCGACCCTAGGGAGCCAAGAGACCCAGTACTTC.

This chain joins TRBV10-3 and TRBJ2-3; tentatively, D is TRBD2 (5 bases). V was cut by 6 bases and J by 4 bases, with 17 bases left in between. The CDR3 consists of 15 residues. Germline CDR1 reads ENHRY; CDR2 reads SYGVKD. CDR3 sequence reads: CAISLSHVGADTQYF. The DNA for the CDR3 is TGTGCCATCAGCCTCTCACATGTGGGAGCAGATACGCAGTATTTT.

This sequence joins TRBV6-5 and TRBJ1-1; TRBD1 aligns across 9 bases. The J segment lost 4 bases and the V segment lost 4 bases, leaving 10 bases of the junction unmatched. Germline loops: CDR1 MNHEY, CDR2 SVGAGI. The CDR3 is 16 amino acids. In nucleotides, the CDR3 is TGTGCCAGCAGTTTTCCCGGACAGGGGCCGGGCACTGAAGCTTTCTTT. Protein: CASSFPGQGPGTEAFF.

The chain has TRBV3-1 (or the pseudogene TRBV3-2) and TRBJ1-1; TRBD1 might be the D (6 bases). The V gene lost 1 base and the J gene lost 11 bases, with 29 bases spanning the gap. This CDR3 region has 18 residues. The germline V gene encodes CDR1 LGHDT and CDR2 YNNKEL (reference sequence). The CDR3 DNA sequence: TGTGCCAGCAGCCAAGCACCAGGGGCGGTAACTGGGCGTAATAAGGCTTTCTTT. Protein sequence: CASSQAPGAVTGRNKAFF.

This clone occurred a few times. The V call is TRBV5-1, the J call TRBJ1-4; TRBD1 is a possible D gene (6 bases). V dropped 3 bases and J dropped 0 bases, with 12 bases sitting between them. This CDR3 contains 16 residues. CDR1 SGHRS and CDR2 YFSETQ come from the germline V gene. CDR3 in amino acids: CASSSDRFSTNEKLFF. The CDR3 DNA reads as TGCGCCAGCAGCTCGGACAGATTCTCAACTAATGAAAAACTGTTTTTT.

The chain couples TRBV30 to TRBJ1-1; no clear D gene. The CDR3 extends over 12 amino acids. V dropped 1 base and J dropped 1 base, with 4 bases sitting between them. Germline V lookup: CDR1 GTSNPN, CDR2 SVGIG (reference sequence). The CDR3: CAWSGSNTEAFF. The CDR3 nucleotides are TGTGCCTGGAGTGGATCGAACACTGAAGCTTTCTTT.

The chain links TRBV5-1 to TRBJ1-2, with D maybe TRBD1 (5 bases). The V end lost 4 bases, the J end lost 1 base, and 20 bases lay between the germline ends. The CDR3 is 17 amino acids. Germline loops: CDR1 SGHRS, CDR2 YFSETQ. The CDR3 sequence is CASSQDSRSRINYGYTF. The CDR3 DNA follows: TGCGCCAGCAGCCAAGACAGCCGGAGCCGTATTAACTATGGCTACACCTTC. The full variable domain, in which reference TRBV5-1 and TRBJ1-2 provide the parts outside the CDR3, is KAGVTQTPRYLIKTRGQQVTLSCSPISGHRSVSWYQQTPGQGLQFLFEYFSETQRNKGNFPGRFSGRQFSNSRSEMNVSTLELGDSALYLCASSQDSRSRINYGYTFGSGTRLTVV.

The V and J genes are TRBV7-2 and TRBJ2-5; D possibly corresponds to TRBD2 (7 bases). The V end was cut by 1 base, the J end by 5 bases, with 11 bases between. Germline values: CDR1 SGHTA, CDR2 FQGNSA. The CDR3 is 14 amino acids. The CDR3 nucleotides read TGTGCCAGCAGCTTAGGTGGGGGGGCGGAGACCCAGTACTTC. The encoded protein is CASSLGGGAETQYF.

The chain joins TRBV19 to TRBJ1-6; D is unresolved. V was clipped by 4 bases and J by 9 bases, with 10 bases between them. In germline, CDR1 is LNHDA, CDR2 SQIVND (reference sequence). The CDR3 contains 13 residues. In DNA form, the CDR3 reads TGTGCCAGTAGTACCAGGACGGGTTCACCCCTCCACTTT. As protein: CASSTRTGSPLHF. The variable domain in full, with the rest retrieved from reference TRBV19 and TRBJ1-6, is DGGITQSPKYLFRKEGQNVTLSCEQNLNHDAMYWYRQDPGQGLRLIYYSQIVNDFQKGDIAEGYSVSREKKESFPLTVTSAQKNPTAFYLCASSTRTGSPLHFGNGTRLTVT.